Below are 28 T cell receptor beta chains sequenced from a single sample in a study of identical twins. TCRdb recomputed calls from the 5' RACE reads with MiXCR, one row per CDR3 protein. In the table there are approximately 1.8 million distinct CDR3 sequences, around 29% of which are singletons. The specimen was cord blood. Every receptor here comes from a newborn girl in good health.

V gene TRBV20-1 combines with J gene TRBJ2-3; 8 bases match TRBD2. The V and J ends lost 4 bases and 3 bases, in that order; junction bases with no gene match: 6. The CDR3 consists of 14 residues. The germline gives CDR1 DFQATT, CDR2 SNEGSKA (reference sequence). The CDR3 region has the DNA TGCAGTGCTAACGGGGGGGCCGTGACAGATACGCAGTATTTT. Protein sequence: CSANGGAVTDTQYF.

This clonotype was seen only a few times. The chain combines TRBV5-1 with TRBJ2-5, with 11 bases lining up with TRBD2. Germline lookup yields CDR1 SGHRS and CDR2 YFSETQ. CDR3 length: 15 residues. Unmatched junction bases numbered 5, after V lost 2 bases and J lost 5 bases. The CDR3, as DNA: TGCGCCAGCAGCTTACTAGCGGGAGTTTATGAGACCCAGTACTTC. Its translation is CASSLLAGVYETQYF.

The rearrangement joins TRBV28 to TRBJ2-1; no reliable D call. Germline-derived CDR1 and CDR2 are MDHEN and SYDVKM. The CDR3 is 14 residues long. Trimming stripped 5 bases from V and 8 bases from J, with 16 bases between. The CDR3 region is CASSIRGPSDEQFF. CDR3 DNA sequence: TGTGCCAGCAGTATACGTGGGCCTTCGGATGAGCAGTTCTTC.

This clonotype was detected ten times or more. The CDR3 DNA follows: TGTGCCAGCAGCTTCCATTACAATGAGCAGTTCTTC. It is translated as CASSFHYNEQFF. V is TRBV13 and J is TRBJ2-1; no clear D gene. V gave up 3 bases and J gave up 4 bases, with 4 bases separating them. This CDR3 is 12 amino acids long. CDR1 PRHDT and CDR2 FYEKMQ come from the germline V gene (reference sequence).

A few counts support this clonotype. The chain has TRBV24-1 and TRBJ2-5; D could derive from TRBD1 or TRBD2 (5 bases each). This CDR3 has 11 amino acids. V dropped 6 bases and J dropped 9 bases, with 10 bases sitting between them. The germline CDR1 and CDR2 sequences are KGHDR and SFDVKD. The CDR3 region has the DNA TGTGCCACCAGTCAATTGGGGGCCCAGTACTTC. It is translated as CATSQLGAQYF.

The genes are TRBV20-1 and TRBJ2-6; D unresolved. The CDR3 totals 14 residues. Germline CDR1 reads DFQATT; CDR2 reads SNEGSKA (reference sequence). V was trimmed by 5 bases and J by 0 bases, leaving 8 bases between them. The CDR3 DNA sequence: TGCAGTGCTCGACTGGCCTCTGGGGCCAACGTCCTGACTTTC. It translates to CSARLASGANVLTF.

This clonotype has more than one count but fewer than ten. The chain employs TRBV2 and TRBJ2-4, with a possible D match to TRBD1 (6 bases). The J call may be incorrect, as the DNA end agrees better with TRBJ2-7. The germline V gene has CDR1 SNHLY and CDR2 FYNNEI. CDR3 length equals 15 residues. CDR3: CASSPGTTYQYEQYF. The CDR3 DNA is TGTGCCAGCAGTCCCGGGACAACATACCAATACGAGCAGTACTTC.

This clonotype was detected many times. V and J are TRBV6-6 and TRBJ1-2, with D perhaps matching TRBD1 (5 bases). This CDR3 has 13 residues. Germline V gives CDR1 MNHNY, CDR2 SVGAGI (reference sequence). The ends were cut back, 5 bases at V and 4 bases at J, with 11 bases in the middle. For the CDR3, the DNA is TGTGCCAGCAGTCCCGTCGGGGGCTATGGCTACACCTTC. This gives the protein CASSPVGGYGYTF.

The table lists this clonotype with a few counts. V gene TRBV18 combines with J gene TRBJ2-1, with 7 bases fitting TRBD2. The CDR3 is 16 amino acids. V shed 3 bases, J shed 6 bases, and the junction held 11 bases outside the gene matches. The germline V gene has CDR1 KGHSH and CDR2 LQKENI. The CDR3 is CASSPQLATSRNEQFF. CDR3 sequence (DNA): TGTGCCAGCTCACCCCAACTAGCGACCAGTCGCAATGAGCAGTTCTTC.

This clonotype has more than one count but fewer than ten. Just one base apart from a much larger clone, this may be a read error. The chain has TRBV20-1 and TRBJ2-7, with a possible D match to TRBD1 (5 bases). Per the germline V gene, CDR1 is DFQATT and CDR2 is SNEGSKA (reference sequence). The V end lost 4 bases, the J end lost 2 bases, and 6 bases lay between the germline ends. The CDR3 is made up of 11 amino acids. The CDR3 region is CSAMDTYEQYF. The DNA for the CDR3 is TGCAGTGCTATGGACACCTACGAGCAGTACTTC.

DNA of the CDR3: TGTGCCAGCAGCTTAAGGAGGCCTAGCCAAGGGGGGGAGACCCAGTTCTTC. Amino acids: CASSLRRPSQGGETQFF. This rearrangement joins TRBV7-2 to TRBJ2-1; the D gene is possibly TRBD2 (7 bases). CDR1 is SGHTA and CDR2 is FQGNSA in the germline V gene. The CDR3 is 17 amino acids. V gave up 2 bases and J gave up 13 bases, with 27 bases separating them.

This clonotype appeared a single time. V and J are TRBV27 and TRBJ1-1; D gene uncertain. The V gene lost 6 bases and the J gene lost 4 bases, with 15 bases spanning the gap. This CDR3 has 14 residues. From germline, CDR1 is MNHEY and CDR2 SMNVEV (reference sequence). The CDR3 protein is CASSPLYWATEAFF. For the CDR3, the DNA is TGTGCCAGCAGCCCCCTTTACTGGGCCACTGAAGCTTTCTTT.

As regards this clonotype: Possible read error: a much larger clone is one base away. A read error is likely, as this CDR3 ends without the conserved phenylalanine or tryptophan. The rearrangement uses TRBV29-1 and TRBJ2-1; D remains ambiguous. Per germline, CDR1 SQVTM and CDR2 ANQGSEA. The CDR3 is 15 residues long. V was shortened by 4 bases and J by 4 bases, with 17 bases between the two germline ends. CDR3 region: CSVGHPGGLYNEQFL. The CDR3 DNA follows: TGCAGCGTTGGACACCCCGGTGGCCTTTACAATGAGCAGTTCTTA.

V usage is TRBV27 and J usage is TRBJ2-1; no firm D call. CDR1 MNHEY and CDR2 SMNVEV come from the germline V gene (reference sequence). The CDR3 extends over 15 amino acids. Trimming pared 3 bases from V and 8 bases from J, leaving 17 bases between. The CDR3 sequence is CASSFVWGLIDEQFF. The CDR3, as DNA: TGTGCCAGCAGTTTTGTATGGGGTTTAATAGATGAGCAGTTCTTC.

V and J are TRBV7-9 and TRBJ1-4; D unclear. Germline V lookup: CDR1 SEHNR, CDR2 FQNEAQ (reference sequence). This CDR3 spans 14 amino acids. With 5 bases removed from V and 7 bases from J, the gap between germline ends came to 14 bases. Here the CDR3 reads CASSQSSGVEKLFF. In nucleotides, the CDR3 is TGTGCCAGCAGCCAGAGTTCCGGAGTTGAAAAACTGTTTTTT. Filled out from reference TRBV7-9 and TRBJ1-4, the complete variable domain reads DTGVSQNPRHKITKRGQNVTFRCDPISEHNRLYWYRQTLGQGPEFLTYFQNEAQLEKSRLLSDRFSAERPKGSFSTLEIQRTEQGDSAMYLCASSQSSGVEKLFFGSGTQLSVL.

The CDR3 region is CSASPWGGYSNQPQHF. CDR3 DNA: TGCAGTGCTAGCCCGTGGGGGGGGTATAGCAATCAGCCCCAGCATTTT. The chain links TRBV20-1 to TRBJ1-5; tentative D call: TRBD1 (5 bases). The CDR3 has 16 residues. V dropped 3 bases and J dropped 0 bases, with 15 bases sitting between them. Germline V lookup: CDR1 DFQATT, CDR2 SNEGSKA (reference sequence).

The chain joins TRBV27 to TRBJ2-1; TRBD2 might be the D (5 bases). The ends were cut back, 2 bases at V and 2 bases at J, with 10 bases in the middle. The length of the CDR3 is 15 residues. Germline assignment: CDR1 MNHEY and CDR2 SMNVEV (reference sequence). Here the CDR3 DNA reads TGTGCCAGCAGTTTAGAAGGGAGTCCCTACAATGAGCAGTTCTTC. It encodes CASSLEGSPYNEQFF.

This clonotype appeared a single time. V is TRBV2 and J is TRBJ2-3; 7 nucleotides agree with TRBD2. The CDR3 is made up of 14 amino acids. Per germline, CDR1 SNHLY and CDR2 FYNNEI. V was clipped by 4 bases and J by 2 bases; unmatched bases: 3. CDR3: CASSGGGDTDTQYF. The CDR3 DNA reads TGTGCCAGCAGTGGTGGGGGGGACACAGATACGCAGTATTTT.

The V call is TRBV20-1, the J call TRBJ2-3; either TRBD1 or TRBD2 may supply D (5 bases each). Between the trimmed V and J ends, which lost 3 bases and 2 bases, there was a span of 12 bases. The CDR3 covers 14 residues. Germline V lookup: CDR1 DFQATT, CDR2 SNEGSKA (reference sequence). The CDR3 spells CSARRGTDTDTQYF. The CDR3 DNA follows: TGCAGTGCTAGGCGAGGGACGGACACAGATACGCAGTATTTT.

The chain couples TRBV3-1 to TRBJ2-5; 10 positions agree with TRBD2. The CDR3 runs to 15 residues. With 5 bases clipped from V and 5 bases from J, the junction kept 8 bases outside the gene matches. CDR1 and CDR2 from the germline V gene are LGHDT and YNNKEL (reference sequence). This CDR3 reads CASSSRLAGPETQYF. The CDR3 bases are TGTGCCAGCAGCTCACGACTAGCGGGTCCCGAGACCCAGTACTTC.

The chain uses TRBV5-1 and TRBJ2-1, with 11 bases aligning to TRBD2. V was clipped by 0 bases and J by 7 bases; unmatched bases: 9. The CDR3 is 17 residues long. CDR1 is SGHRS and CDR2 is YFSETQ in the germline V gene. The CDR3: CASSLGQVAGGRNEQFF. The CDR3 coding sequence is TGCGCCAGCAGCTTGGGGCAAGTAGCGGGGGGGCGTAATGAGCAGTTCTTC.

The V and J genes are TRBV6-1 and TRBJ1-5; D is undetermined. Germline V gives CDR1 MNHNS, CDR2 SASEGT. This CDR3 has 15 amino acids. The V end was cut by 4 bases, the J end by 0 bases, with 10 bases between. CDR3 in DNA: TGTGCCAGCAGTGTTGTGGGCTTTAGCAATCAGCCCCAGCATTTT. Amino acids: CASSVVGFSNQPQHF.

The chain combines TRBV20-1 with TRBJ2-1; 7 bases are a match to TRBD2. From germline, CDR1 is DFQATT and CDR2 SNEGSKA (reference sequence). Trimming at V came to 0 bases and at J to 2 bases, leaving 4 bases not matched to a gene. The CDR3 runs to 15 residues. The CDR3 region is CSARDVAGPYNEQFF. As DNA, the CDR3 is TGCAGTGCTAGAGATGTAGCGGGTCCCTACAATGAGCAGTTCTTC.

The chain is built from TRBV14 and TRBJ2-2, with 8 bases identical to TRBD1. The germline V gene encodes CDR1 SGHDN and CDR2 FVKESK. V lost 2 bases, J lost 4 bases, and 6 bases stayed unmatched. The CDR3 is 16 residues long. The CDR3 DNA reads TGTGCCAGCAGCCAACTCCTGGGACAGGTCACCGGGGAGCTGTTTTTT. It specifies CASSQLLGQVTGELFF.

A word on this clonotype: Since a much larger clone is just one base distant, this may be a read error. The chain has TRBV5-1 and TRBJ2-4, with 9 bases lining up with TRBD2. Germline loops: CDR1 SGHRS, CDR2 YFSETQ. The V and J ends lost 4 bases and 1 base, in that order; junction bases with no gene match: 0. The length of the CDR3 is 14 residues. CDR3 sequence: CASSTSGAKNIQYF. In nucleotides, the CDR3 is TGCGCCAGCAGCACTAGCGGGGCCAAAAACATTCAGTACTTC.

Details on this clonotype: An end of the junction does not agree with germline; a read error may underlie this. J is TRBJ1-2 and V is TRBV25-1; D call uncertain. This CDR3 is built from 12 residues. From germline, CDR1 is MGHDK and CDR2 SYGVNS. The CDR3 loop is CASSNENYGDTF. The CDR3 DNA is TGTGCCAGCAGTAATGAGAACTATGGCGACACCTTC.

This clonotype was observed a few times. The V and J genes are TRBV27 and TRBJ2-7; 9 nucleotides match TRBD2. The CDR3 is 15 residues long. The J segment lost 2 bases and the V segment lost 6 bases, leaving 8 bases of the junction unmatched. Germline V gives CDR1 MNHEY, CDR2 SMNVEV (reference sequence). The CDR3 DNA follows: TGTGCCAGCAGCCCCCTTAGCGGGGGTGCCTACGAGCAGTACTTC. This translates into CASSPLSGGAYEQYF.

This clonotype appeared a few times. This chain uses TRBV6-1 with TRBJ1-1; D gene unclear. The CDR3 spans 12 residues. V lost 4 bases and J 1 base, leaving 4 bases between the germline ends. Germline V CDR1 and CDR2: MNHNS, SASEGT. Written as DNA, the CDR3 is TGTGCCAGCAGTGTGTCGAACACTGAAGCTTTCTTT. Translating gives CASSVSNTEAFF.